Listed below are T cell receptor beta chains from one sample, sequenced in a study of identical twins. TCRdb fed the 5' RACE reads into MiXCR, producing one record per CDR3 protein. There are hundreds of thousands of distinct CDR3 sequences in the sample; roughly 6% occur only once, and 1.5% to 2% lies in the top ten. Sequenced sample: naive T cells sorted from blood. All receptors come from a man younger than 30 in good health. The CDR3 runs from the conserved cysteine through the conserved F or W. A D gene is named only where the DNA matches it firmly. Size is stated for part of the rows, as once, few or many counts, or as a class when the clone is expanded.

many	TRBV7-2	-	TRBJ2-1	TGTGCCAGCAGCTTAGCGCAGGCCACCAATGAGCAGTTCTTC	CASSLAQATNEQFF
-	TRBV12-3/TRBV12-4	-	TRBJ1-2	TGTGCCAGCAGTGTAGGGCCTCTAAACTATGGCTACACCTTC	CASSVGPLNYGYTF
many	TRBV5-4	TRBD2	TRBJ2-1	TGTGCCAGCAGCTTGGGAGTAGCGGGCTACAATGAGCAGTTCTTC	CASSLGVAGYNEQFF
many	TRBV6-2/TRBV6-3	TRBD1	TRBJ1-1	TGTGCCAGCAGTTACGGACAGGGACCCACTGAAGCTTTCTTT	CASSYGQGPTEAFF
many	TRBV12-3/TRBV12-4	-	TRBJ1-3	TGTGCCAGCAGTTTAGCGGGGTCTGCTGGAAACACCATATATTTT	CASSLAGSAGNTIYF
many	TRBV7-9	TRBD1	TRBJ1-4	TGTGCCAGCAGTCATGACAGGGCAGCGCTGTTTTTT	CASSHDRAALFF
many	TRBV6-5	-	TRBJ2-7	TGTGCCAGCAGTTTACCACTGACAGGCGGCTCTTACGAGCAGTACTTC	CASSLPLTGGSYEQYF
many	TRBV12-3/TRBV12-4	TRBD1	TRBJ1-1	TGTGCCAGCAGAAGTGGACAGGGGGCTTTCTTT	CASRSGQGAFF
many	TRBV20-1	-	TRBJ2-4	TGCAGTGCTAGAGAGGTGGCCAAAAACATTCAGTACTTC	CSAREVAKNIQYF
-	TRBV20-1	TRBD1	TRBJ1-6	TGCAGTGCTAGAGATTTGGGCAGGGGGACGAGATTCGAGGATTCACCCCTCCACTTT	CSARDLGRGTRFEDSPLHF
-	TRBV5-6	-	TRBJ2-1	TGTGCCAGCAGTTGGGTTGATAGCAATGAGCAGTTCTTC	CASSWVDSNEQFF
few	TRBV5-5	-	TRBJ2-1	TGTGCCTGCAGCTTGGCGGGCGGATGGGTCTCCTACAATGAGCAGTTCTTC	CACSLAGGWVSYNEQFF
-	TRBV5-1	-	TRBJ2-5	TGCGCCAGCAAGGAGTCGGGCGGGGATGCGGAGACCCAGTACTTC	CASKESGGDAETQYF
-	TRBV20-1	-	TRBJ2-5	TGCAGTGCCCTCTGGACGGACGAGAAGACCCAGTACTTC	CSALWTDEKTQYF
few	TRBV5-1	TRBD1	TRBJ2-1	TGCGCCAGCAGCAAGGGACAGGGCCCCTACAATGAGCAGTTCTTC	CASSKGQGPYNEQFF
many	TRBV28	-	TRBJ2-1	TGTGCCAGCAGCAAACCCCTAGAGAATGAGCAGTTCTTC	CASSKPLENEQFF
many	TRBV5-1	-	TRBJ2-1	TGCGCCAGCAGCTTGGAAGGGTCCGGCAATGAGCAGTTCTTC	CASSLEGSGNEQFF
-	TRBV16	-	TRBJ1-1	TGTGCCAGCAGCCAATCTCGGGAGCATGCTTTCTTT	CASSQSREHAFF
-	TRBV5-1	-	TRBJ1-3	TGCGCCAGCACCCTGGGGGGGAAGGGCACTGGAAACACCATATATTTT	CASTLGGKGTGNTIYF
few	TRBV5-5	-	TRBJ1-2	TGTGCCAGCAGCTTGACGTCTGGTACGAACTATGGCTACACCTTC	CASSLTSGTNYGYTF
few	TRBV27	-	TRBJ2-2	TGTGCCAGCAGTGATCTTAGGGAGCTGTTTTTT	CASSDLRELFF
many	TRBV12-3/TRBV12-4	TRBD2	TRBJ2-1	TGTGCCAGCAGTTTCTCGGCTAGCGGGTACAATGAGCAGTTCTTC	CASSFSASGYNEQFF
many	TRBV3-1	-	TRBJ1-1	TGTGCCAGCAGCCCGTACCCAGCTACAACGCCGGAAGCTTTCTTT	CASSPYPATTPEAFF
many	TRBV20-1	-	TRBJ2-7	TGCAGTGCTCGTAAGGACTGGTCCTACGAGCAGTACTTC	CSARKDWSYEQYF
-	TRBV24-1	-	TRBJ2-1	TGTGCCACAAGTCCAGGTTATGAGCAGTTCTTC	CATSPGYEQFF
few	TRBV20-1	-	TRBJ2-2	TGCAGTGCAAAGGGGCGGGTTACCGGGGAGCTGTTTTTT	CSAKGRVTGELFF
many	TRBV7-2	TRBD1	TRBJ2-3	TGTGCCAGCAGCTTAGTTATGTTGGCAGGGGGTGCGGATACGCAGTATTTT	CASSLVMLAGGADTQYF
-	TRBV12-3/TRBV12-4	-	TRBJ2-3	TGTGCCAGCAGTTTCGGGCTTCTCGGCACAGATACGCAGTATTTT	CASSFGLLGTDTQYF
many	TRBV12-3/TRBV12-4	TRBD1	TRBJ1-1	TGTGCCAGCACAGGGACAGGGGGCGTTGAAGCTTTCTTT	CASTGTGGVEAFF
-	TRBV11-1	-	TRBJ2-7	TGTGCCAGCAGCACCACTAGGGTCTCCGGGATAGGAATCTACGAGCAGTACTTC	CASSTTRVSGIGIYEQYF
many	TRBV27	TRBD1	TRBJ2-2	TGTGCCAGCAGTTTAAGGGGGCAGGGGGTACTGACCGGGGAGCTGTTTTTT	CASSLRGQGVLTGELFF
many	TRBV5-1	-	TRBJ1-1	TGCGCCAGCAGCTTGATTTTAGGAGGCCGGGCTTTCTTT	CASSLILGGRAFF
-	TRBV6-2/TRBV6-3	-	TRBJ2-7	TGTGCCAGCAGTACTAGACAAGGCACGCTCTCCTACGAGCAGTACTTC	CASSTRQGTLSYEQYF
-	TRBV14	-	TRBJ1-1	TGTGCCAGCAGGGGACTCGGGACGAACACTGAAGCTTTCTTT	CASRGLGTNTEAFF
many	TRBV5-6	-	TRBJ2-7	TGTGCCAGCAGCCTAAACAACTACGAGCAGTACTTC	CASSLNNYEQYF
-	TRBV5-1	-	TRBJ2-1	TGCGCCAGCAGCTGGGTCCTCGGGGGTGAGCAGTTCTTC	CASSWVLGGEQFF
-	TRBV30	-	TRBJ1-5	TGTGCCTGGAGCGCTGGGACGGGGGATCAGCCCCAGCATTTT	CAWSAGTGDQPQHF
few	TRBV18	-	TRBJ2-7	TGTGCCAGCTCACCTCCTAGTGACACCTACGAGCAGTACTTC	CASSPPSDTYEQYF
many	TRBV12-3/TRBV12-4	-	TRBJ2-1	TGTGCCAGCAGTCTTTCCCTTAATGAGCAGTTCTTC	CASSLSLNEQFF
-	TRBV6-6	-	TRBJ2-7	TGTGCCAGCGGACAGAGTGCCGAGCAGTACTTC	CASGQSAEQYF
-	TRBV7-9	-	TRBJ2-2	TGTGCCAGCAGTCGCGTTAGGTCCGGGGAGCTGTTTTTT	CASSRVRSGELFF
many	TRBV15	-	TRBJ2-1	TGTGCCACCAGCAGAGATTCGGAGGGTGAGCCGTTCTTC	CATSRDSEGEPFF
many	TRBV29-1	TRBD1	TRBJ2-2	TGCAGCGTTGGACAGGGGGCCGGGGAGCTGTTTTTT	CSVGQGAGELFF
few	TRBV12-3/TRBV12-4	-	TRBJ1-1	TGTGCCAGCGATCCGGGGCCAGGGAACACTGAAGCTTTCTTT	CASDPGPGNTEAFF
-	TRBV11-2	TRBD2	TRBJ2-1	TGTGCCAGCAGCTTTTTACCGGGACTAGCGGGATACAATGAGCAGTTCTTC	CASSFLPGLAGYNEQFF
many	TRBV29-1	-	TRBJ2-3	TGCAGCGTTGCCCCCGGAGGCACAGATACGCAGTATTTT	CSVAPGGTDTQYF
many	TRBV29-1	TRBD2	TRBJ2-1	TGCAGCGTTGCCCTGGGGGGGTTCAATGAGCAGTTCTTC	CSVALGGFNEQFF
-	TRBV6-1	TRBD2	TRBJ2-7	TGTGCCAGCAGTAGGACTAGCGGCTACTCCTACGAGCAGTACTTC	CASSRTSGYSYEQYF
many	TRBV28	-	TRBJ2-3	TGTGCCAGCAGGGCAGGGCCCAGCACAGATACGCAGTATTTT	CASRAGPSTDTQYF
few	TRBV6-2/TRBV6-3	-	TRBJ2-5	TGTGCCAGCAGTTACTCGGAGGCCTTCGACCAAGAGACCCAGTACTTC	CASSYSEAFDQETQYF